This T cell receptor beta chain was recovered during a study of T cell responses to AZD1222 COVID-19 vaccine (dated by TCRdb to 2020 to 2022). Looking at the study overall: A total of 230 to 250 trial participants underwent TCR sequencing, of whom around 210 had received two doses of AZD1222 and some 25 had received two doses of the MenACWY control vaccine. Trial participants were enrolled by age into subgroups of 18-55, 56-69 and 70-plus years, and around 140, 26 and 57 TCR-sequenced participants, respectively, were included in these subgroups. What the research found in general, with its limitations: After two AZD1222 doses, spike-specific TCR breadth and depth were significantly higher than at day 0 and than in MenACWY recipients. In the small 56-69-year group, the increase in depth fell short of significance, most likely because of low power. Conclusions about previously exposed vaccinees were limited because only six AZD1222 recipients were SARS-CoV-2 seropositive at baseline. Nearly half of unique spike-specific TCRs reportedly recognized epitopes outside regions mutated in the B.1.351 and B.1.1.7 variants. The whole spike protein was spanned by vaccine-associated CD4 TCRs, and dominant responses were seen in regions 160-218 and 743-854. Most participants were white British and females outnumbered males, and the authors suggested that clonal diversity may have been underestimated. Because no day 14 peak-response samples were available, repertoires were characterized only after the peak T cell response.

Unmatched junction bases come to 5, with V trimmed by 5 bases and J by 6 bases. The CDR3, from cysteine to phenylalanine, totals 15 residues. Just the 45-base CDR3 DNA is kept, in frame starting at base 1. The germline V gene yields KGHDR for CDR1 and SFDVKD for CDR2. The CDR3 regions of human TCRbeta chains were subjected to immunosequencing. As for how the authors treated the data: TCRs in the repertoires were compared against a reference library of SARS-CoV-2-specific TCRs that had been generated with the MIRA antigen-specificity platform. Breadth was defined as the fraction of unique TCRs that were SARS-CoV-2-associated, and depth was defined as the fraction of total T cells that were SARS-CoV-2-associated. Each spike-specific TCR was assigned to its reactive spike region and to a CD4 or CD8 class using the MIRA data. Log10-transformed breadth and depth values were compared by one-way ANOVA with Sidak's multiple comparisons tests. TCRdb obtained this table from immuneACCESS and retained in-frame rearrangements with V and J assigned. These tables miss some clones; where compared with another copy, unresolved V genes account for less than half of the shortfall, and the remainder is unexplained. That table furnishes V, J and clone size, whereas the DNA furnished D and trimming. Recorded for this sample are about 220,000 clones; approximately 94% of them occurred a single time. The ten largest clones take up around 1% of the sample.

Turning to this clone: No antigen is known for it. Base qualities are not recorded, but no much larger clone differs from it by a single base.

The sample's time point, from its label and the paper: baseline before first vaccination. Interpreted using the paper, the treatment or condition label stands for: meningococcal conjugate vaccine given as trial control. Vaccinee samples came from UK trials COV001 and COV002, including a single-blind randomized controlled phase 2/3 trial of AZD1222 (ChAdOx1 nCoV-19) in healthy adults. For TCRbeta chain sequencing, PBMC samples were collected from trial participants at day 0 and at day 28 after the second dose. Sequencing used peripheral blood, obtained on day 0 of MenACWY control vaccination. The clonotype originates from an adult in good health. The rearranged segments are TRBV24-1 and TRBJ2-3, and 12 junction bases match TRBD1. CDR3 loop: CATSARGQGADTQYF. The DNA reads as follows: TGTGCCACCAGTGCCCGGGGACAGGGGGCGGATACGCAGTATTTT.